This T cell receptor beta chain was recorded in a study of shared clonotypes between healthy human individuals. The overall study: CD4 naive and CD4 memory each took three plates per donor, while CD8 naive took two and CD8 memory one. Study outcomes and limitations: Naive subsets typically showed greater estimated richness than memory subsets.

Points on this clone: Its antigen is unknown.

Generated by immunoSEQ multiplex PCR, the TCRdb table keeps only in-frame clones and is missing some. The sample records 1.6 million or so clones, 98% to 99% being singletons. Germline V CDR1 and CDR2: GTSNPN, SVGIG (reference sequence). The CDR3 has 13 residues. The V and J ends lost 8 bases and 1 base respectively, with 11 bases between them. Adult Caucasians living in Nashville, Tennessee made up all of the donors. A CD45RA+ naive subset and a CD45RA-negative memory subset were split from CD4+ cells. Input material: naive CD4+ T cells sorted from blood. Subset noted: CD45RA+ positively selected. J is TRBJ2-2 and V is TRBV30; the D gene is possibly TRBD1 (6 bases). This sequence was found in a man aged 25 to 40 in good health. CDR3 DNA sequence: TGTGCCCACGTGACAGGGAACACCGGGGAGCTGTTTTTT. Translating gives CAHVTGNTGELFF.